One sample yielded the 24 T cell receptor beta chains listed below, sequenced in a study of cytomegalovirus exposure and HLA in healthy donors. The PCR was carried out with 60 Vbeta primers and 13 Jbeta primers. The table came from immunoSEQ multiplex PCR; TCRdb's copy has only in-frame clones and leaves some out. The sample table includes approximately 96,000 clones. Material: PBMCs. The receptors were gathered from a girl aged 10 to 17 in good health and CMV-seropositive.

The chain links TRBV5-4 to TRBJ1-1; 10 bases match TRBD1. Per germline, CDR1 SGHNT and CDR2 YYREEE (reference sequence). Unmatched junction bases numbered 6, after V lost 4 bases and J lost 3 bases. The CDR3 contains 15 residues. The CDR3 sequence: CASSDRQGADTEAFF. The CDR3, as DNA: TGTGCCAGCAGCGACAGACAGGGGGCCGACACTGAAGCTTTCTTT.

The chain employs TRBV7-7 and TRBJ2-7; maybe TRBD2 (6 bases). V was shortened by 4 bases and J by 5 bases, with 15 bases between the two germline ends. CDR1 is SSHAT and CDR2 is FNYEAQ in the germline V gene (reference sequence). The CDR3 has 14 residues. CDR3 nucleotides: TGTGCCAGCAGCTCTAGGGGACTCCTCCACGAGCAGTACTTC. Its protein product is CASSSRGLLHEQYF.

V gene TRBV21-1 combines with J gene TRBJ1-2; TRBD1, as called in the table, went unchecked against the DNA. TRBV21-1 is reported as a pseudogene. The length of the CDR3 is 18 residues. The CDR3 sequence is CASSRGYRTGGSDYGYTF. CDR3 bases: TGTGCCAGCAGCAGAGGGTACAGGACAGGGGGCTCCGACTATGGCTACACCTTC.

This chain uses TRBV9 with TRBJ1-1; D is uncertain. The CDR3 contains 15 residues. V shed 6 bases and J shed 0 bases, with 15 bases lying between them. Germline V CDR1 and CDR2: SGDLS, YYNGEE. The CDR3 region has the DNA TGTGCCAGCACCCCCCTCGGAGGAATGAACACTGAAGCTTTCTTT. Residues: CASTPLGGMNTEAFF.

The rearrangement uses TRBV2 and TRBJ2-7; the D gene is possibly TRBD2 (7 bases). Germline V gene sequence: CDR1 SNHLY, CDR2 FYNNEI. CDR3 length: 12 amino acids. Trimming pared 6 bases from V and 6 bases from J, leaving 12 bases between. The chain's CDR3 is CASSGEGVEQYV. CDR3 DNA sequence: TGTGCCAGCAGCGGGGAGGGGGTCGAGCAGTACGTC.

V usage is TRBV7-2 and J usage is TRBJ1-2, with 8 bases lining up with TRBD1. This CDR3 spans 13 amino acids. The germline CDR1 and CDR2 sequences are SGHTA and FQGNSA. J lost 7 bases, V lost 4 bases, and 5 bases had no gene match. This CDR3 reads CASSSDRGGGYTF. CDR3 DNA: TGTGCCAGCAGCTCTGACAGGGGAGGTGGCTACACCTTC.

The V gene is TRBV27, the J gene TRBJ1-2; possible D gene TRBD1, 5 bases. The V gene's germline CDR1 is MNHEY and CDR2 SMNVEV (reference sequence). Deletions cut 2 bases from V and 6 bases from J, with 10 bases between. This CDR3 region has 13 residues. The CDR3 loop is CASSLGGSNGYTF. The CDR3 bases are TGTGCCAGCAGTTTAGGGGGGTCTAATGGCTACACCTTC.

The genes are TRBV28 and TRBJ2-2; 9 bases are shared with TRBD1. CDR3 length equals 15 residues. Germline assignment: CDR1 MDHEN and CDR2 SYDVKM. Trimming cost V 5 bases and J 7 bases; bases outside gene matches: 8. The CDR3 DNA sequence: TGTGCCAGCAGTCCGGACAGGGGTAAGGGCGGGGAGCTGTTTTTT. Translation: CASSPDRGKGGELFF.

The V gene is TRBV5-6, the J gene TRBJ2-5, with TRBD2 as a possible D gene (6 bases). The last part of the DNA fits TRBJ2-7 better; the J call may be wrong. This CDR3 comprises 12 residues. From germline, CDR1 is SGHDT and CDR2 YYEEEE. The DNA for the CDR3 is TGTGCCAGCAGCCGGACTATTCGCGAGCAGTACTTC. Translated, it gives CASSRTIREQYF.

In DNA form, the CDR3 reads TGTGCCAGCCCGTCCTGGACAGTAGATAATTCACCCCTCCACTTT. Its translation is CASPSWTVDNSPLHF. This chain links TRBV18 with TRBJ1-6; a possible D gene is TRBD1 (6 bases). The CDR3 loop spans 15 amino acids. Trimming cost V 8 bases and J 5 bases, with 16 bases left between them. Germline CDR1 KGHSH, CDR2 LQKENI. The full variable domain, in which reference TRBV18 and TRBJ1-6 provide the parts outside the CDR3, is NAGVMQNPRHLVRRRGQEARLRCSPMKGHSHVYWYRQLPEEGLKFMVYLQKENIIDESGMPKERFSAEFPKEGPSILRIQQVVRGDSAAYFCASPSWTVDNSPLHFGNGTRLTVT.

CDR3 in DNA: TGTGCCAGCAGTGAAGAGGGGTACACTTCATTAAACACCATATATTTT. It encodes CASSEEGYTSLNTIYF. The chain links TRBV6-1 to TRBJ1-3; possibly TRBD1 for D (5 bases). V was shortened by 1 base and J by 6 bases, with 16 bases between the two germline ends. The CDR3 has 16 amino acids. From germline, CDR1 is MNHNS and CDR2 SASEGT.

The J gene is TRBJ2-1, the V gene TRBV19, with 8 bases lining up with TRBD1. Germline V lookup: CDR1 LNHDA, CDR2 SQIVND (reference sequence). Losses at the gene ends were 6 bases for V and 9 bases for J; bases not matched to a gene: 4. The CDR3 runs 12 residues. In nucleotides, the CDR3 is TGTGCCAGTAGCCACAGGGGGACTGAGCAGTTCTTC. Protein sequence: CASSHRGTEQFF. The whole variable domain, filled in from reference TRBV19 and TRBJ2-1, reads DGGITQSPKYLFRKEGQNVTLSCEQNLNHDAMYWYRQDPGQGLRLIYYSQIVNDFQKGDIAEGYSVSREKKESFPLTVTSAQKNPTAFYLCASSHRGTEQFFGPGTRLTVL.

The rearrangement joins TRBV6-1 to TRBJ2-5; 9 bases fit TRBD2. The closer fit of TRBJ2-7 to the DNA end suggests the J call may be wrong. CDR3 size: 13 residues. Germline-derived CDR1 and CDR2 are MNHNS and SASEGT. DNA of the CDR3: TGTGCCAGCATAGCGGGGGATAACTACGAGCAGTACTTC. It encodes CASIAGDNYEQYF.

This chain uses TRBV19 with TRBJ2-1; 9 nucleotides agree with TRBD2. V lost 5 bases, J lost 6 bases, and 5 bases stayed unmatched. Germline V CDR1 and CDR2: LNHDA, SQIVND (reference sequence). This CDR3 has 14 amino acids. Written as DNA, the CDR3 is TGTGCCAGTAGTGGTGGGACTAGCCTCAATGAGCAGTTCTTC. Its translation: CASSGGTSLNEQFF.

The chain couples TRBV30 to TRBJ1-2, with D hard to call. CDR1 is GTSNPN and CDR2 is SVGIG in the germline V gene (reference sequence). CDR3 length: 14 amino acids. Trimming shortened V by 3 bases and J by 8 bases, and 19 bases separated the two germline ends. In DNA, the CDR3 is TGTGCCTGGAGACGGCAGCACCCGGCGGGGGGCTACACCTTC. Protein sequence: CAWRRQHPAGGYTF.

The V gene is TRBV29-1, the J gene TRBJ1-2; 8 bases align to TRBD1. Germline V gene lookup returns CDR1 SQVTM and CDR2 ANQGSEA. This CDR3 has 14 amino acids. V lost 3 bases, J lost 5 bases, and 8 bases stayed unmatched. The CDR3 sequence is CSVDPVGQVYGYTF. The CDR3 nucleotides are TGCAGCGTTGACCCCGTGGGACAGGTTTATGGCTACACCTTC.

The CDR3 sequence: CASSGQYYEQYF. In DNA form, the CDR3 reads TGTGCCAGCAGTGGACAGTATTACGAGCAGTACTTC. The rearrangement uses TRBV25-1 and TRBJ2-7; perhaps TRBD1 as D (5 bases). V shed 4 bases and J shed 4 bases, with 8 bases lying between them. This CDR3 region has 12 residues. Germline CDR1 is MGHDK and CDR2 is SYGVNS.

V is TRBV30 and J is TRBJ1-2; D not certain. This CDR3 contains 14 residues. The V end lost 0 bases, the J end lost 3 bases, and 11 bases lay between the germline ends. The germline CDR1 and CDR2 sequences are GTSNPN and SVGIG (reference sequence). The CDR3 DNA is TGTGCCTGGAGTGTACCCAGGTCTGACTATGGCTACACCTTC. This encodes CAWSVPRSDYGYTF.

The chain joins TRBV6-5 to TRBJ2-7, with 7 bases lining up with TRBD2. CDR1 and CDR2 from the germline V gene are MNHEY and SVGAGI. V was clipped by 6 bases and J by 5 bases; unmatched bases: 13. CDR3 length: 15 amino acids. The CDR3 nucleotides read TGTGCCAGCAGATATACGGGGGGACGTTCCGACGAGCAGTACTTC. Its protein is CASRYTGGRSDEQYF.

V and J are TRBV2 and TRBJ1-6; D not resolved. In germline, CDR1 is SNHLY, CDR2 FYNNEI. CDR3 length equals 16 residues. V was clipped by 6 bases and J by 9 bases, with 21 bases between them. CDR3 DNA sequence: TGTGCCAGCAGGGGTCGAGGGCAGGATCCTGGTTCACCCCTCCACTTT. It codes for CASRGRGQDPGSPLHF.

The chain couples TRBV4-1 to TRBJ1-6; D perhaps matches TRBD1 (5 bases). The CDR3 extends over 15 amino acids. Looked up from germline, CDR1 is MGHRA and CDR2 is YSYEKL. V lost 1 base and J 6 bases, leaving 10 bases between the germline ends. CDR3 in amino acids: CASSQVGGVNSPLHF. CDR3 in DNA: TGCGCCAGCAGCCAAGTCGGGGGGGTTAATTCACCCCTCCACTTT.

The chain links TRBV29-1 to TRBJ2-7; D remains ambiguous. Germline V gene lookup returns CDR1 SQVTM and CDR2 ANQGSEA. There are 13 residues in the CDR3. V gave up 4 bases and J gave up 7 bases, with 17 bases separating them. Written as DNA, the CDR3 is TGCAGCGTTGTTCCATACAGCTCTCGGGAGCAGTACTTC. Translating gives CSVVPYSSREQYF.

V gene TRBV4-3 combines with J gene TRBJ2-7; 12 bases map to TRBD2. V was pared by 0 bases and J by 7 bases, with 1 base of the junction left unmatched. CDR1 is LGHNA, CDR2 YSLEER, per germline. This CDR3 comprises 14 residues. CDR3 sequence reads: CASSQETSGGEQYF. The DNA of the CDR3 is TGCGCCAGCAGCCAAGAAACTAGCGGGGGGGAGCAGTACTTC.

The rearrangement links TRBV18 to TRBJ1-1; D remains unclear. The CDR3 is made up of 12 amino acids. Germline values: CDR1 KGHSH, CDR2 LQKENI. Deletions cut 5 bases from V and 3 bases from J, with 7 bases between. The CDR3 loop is CASSVRDTEAFF. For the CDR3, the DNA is TGTGCCAGCTCAGTCCGTGACACTGAAGCTTTCTTT.